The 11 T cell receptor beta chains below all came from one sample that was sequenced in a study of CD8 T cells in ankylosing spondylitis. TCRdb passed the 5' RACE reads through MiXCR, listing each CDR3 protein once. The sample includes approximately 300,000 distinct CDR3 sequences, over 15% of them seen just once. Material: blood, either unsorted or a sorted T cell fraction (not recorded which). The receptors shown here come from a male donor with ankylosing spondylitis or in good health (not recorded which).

In DNA form, the CDR3 reads TGTGCCAGCAGCAACTCGGGACTAGCGGGACTCAATGAGCAGTTCTTC. Encoded protein: CASSNSGLAGLNEQFF. The V call is TRBV6-5, the J call TRBJ2-1, with TRBD2 matching 13 bases. Germline V gene sequence: CDR1 MNHEY, CDR2 SVGAGI. V gave up 6 bases and J gave up 6 bases; unmatched junction bases: 8. This CDR3 has 16 amino acids.

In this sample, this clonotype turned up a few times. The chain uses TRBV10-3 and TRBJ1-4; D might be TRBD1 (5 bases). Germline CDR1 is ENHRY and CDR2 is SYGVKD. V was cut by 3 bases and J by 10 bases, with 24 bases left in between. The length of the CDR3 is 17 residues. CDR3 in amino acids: CAISDVISRAYQGKLFF. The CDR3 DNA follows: TGTGCCATCAGTGACGTAATCAGCAGGGCCTACCAGGGAAAACTGTTTTTT.

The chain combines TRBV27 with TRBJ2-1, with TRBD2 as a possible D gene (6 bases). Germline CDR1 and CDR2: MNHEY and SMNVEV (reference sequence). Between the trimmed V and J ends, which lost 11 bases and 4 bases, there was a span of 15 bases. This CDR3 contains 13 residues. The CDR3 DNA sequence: TGTGCCGACCGGGAGACGGGGTACAATGAGCAGTTCTTC. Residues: CADRETGYNEQFF.

In DNA form, the CDR3 reads TGTGCCAGCAGCTTGGTTGGCGGCAGGGGGTACAATGAGCAGTTCTTC. Amino acid sequence: CASSLVGGRGYNEQFF. The chain employs TRBV5-6 and TRBJ2-1; 7 nucleotides agree with TRBD1. Germline-derived CDR1 and CDR2 are SGHDT and YYEEEE. The CDR3 covers 16 residues. V shed 0 bases and J 4 bases; nucleotides not matched to a gene: 7.

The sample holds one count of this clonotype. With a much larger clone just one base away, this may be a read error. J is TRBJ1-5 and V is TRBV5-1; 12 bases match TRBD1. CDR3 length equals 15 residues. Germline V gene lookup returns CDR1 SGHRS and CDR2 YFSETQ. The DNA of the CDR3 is TGCGGCAGCAGCCCGGGACAGGGGGCTGGTCAGCCCCAGCATTTT. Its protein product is CGSSPGQGAGQPQHF.

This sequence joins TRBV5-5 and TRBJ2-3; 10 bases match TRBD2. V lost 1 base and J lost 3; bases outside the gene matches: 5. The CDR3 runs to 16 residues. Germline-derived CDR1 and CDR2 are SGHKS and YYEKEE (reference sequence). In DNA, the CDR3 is TGTGCCAGCAGCTTGAGGTCGGGACTAGCGACAGATACGCAGTATTTT. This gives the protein CASSLRSGLATDTQYF.

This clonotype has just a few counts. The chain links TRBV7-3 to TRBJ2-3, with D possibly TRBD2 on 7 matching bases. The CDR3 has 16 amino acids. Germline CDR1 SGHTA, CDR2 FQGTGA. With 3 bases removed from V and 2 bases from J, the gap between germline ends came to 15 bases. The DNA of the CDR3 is TGTGCCAGCAGCTTCGACGGGGGGCTACACACAGATACGCAGTATTTT. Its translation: CASSFDGGLHTDTQYF.

The CDR3 sequence: CASSYPVLAGGQETQYF. CDR3 bases: TGTGCCAGCAGTTACCCCGTGCTAGCGGGGGGTCAAGAGACCCAGTACTTC. The chain uses TRBV6-5 and TRBJ2-5, with 11 bases lining up with TRBD2. The CDR3 has 17 amino acids. V dropped 2 bases and J dropped 2; count of bases not matched to a gene: 7. Germline CDR1 MNHEY, CDR2 SVGAGI.

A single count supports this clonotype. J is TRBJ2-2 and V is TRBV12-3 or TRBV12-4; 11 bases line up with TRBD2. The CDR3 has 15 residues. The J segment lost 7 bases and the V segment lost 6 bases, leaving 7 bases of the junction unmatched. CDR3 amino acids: CASSATSGGNGELFF. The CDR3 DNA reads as TGTGCCAGCAGCGCAACTAGCGGGGGAAACGGGGAGCTGTTTTTT.

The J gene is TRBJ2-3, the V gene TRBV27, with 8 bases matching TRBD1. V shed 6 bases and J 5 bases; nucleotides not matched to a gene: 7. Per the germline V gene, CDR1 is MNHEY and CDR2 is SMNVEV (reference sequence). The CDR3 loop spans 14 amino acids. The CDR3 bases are TGTGCCAGCAGCTTTCGGACAGGGCAAGATACGCAGTATTTT. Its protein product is CASSFRTGQDTQYF.

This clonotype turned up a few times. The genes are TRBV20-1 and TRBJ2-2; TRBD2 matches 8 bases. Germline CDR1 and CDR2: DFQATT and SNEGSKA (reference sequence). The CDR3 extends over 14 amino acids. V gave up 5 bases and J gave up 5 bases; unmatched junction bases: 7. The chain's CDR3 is CSARPGLGTGELFF. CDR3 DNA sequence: TGCAGTGCTCGACCGGGACTAGGGACCGGGGAGCTGTTTTTT.